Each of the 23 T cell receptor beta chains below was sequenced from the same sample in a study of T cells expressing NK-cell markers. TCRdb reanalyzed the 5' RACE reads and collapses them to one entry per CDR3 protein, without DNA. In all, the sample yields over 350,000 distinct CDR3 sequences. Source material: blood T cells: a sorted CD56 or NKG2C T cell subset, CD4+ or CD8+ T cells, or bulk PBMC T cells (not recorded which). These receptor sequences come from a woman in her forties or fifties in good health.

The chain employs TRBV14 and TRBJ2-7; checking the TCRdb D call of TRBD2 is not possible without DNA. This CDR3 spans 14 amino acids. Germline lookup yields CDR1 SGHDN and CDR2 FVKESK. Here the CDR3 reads CASSLSGNSYEQYF.

The CDR3: CASRGDWRQNYNEQFF. The V and J genes are TRBV5-5 and TRBJ2-1; the D gene TCRdb calls, TRBD2, cannot be checked with no DNA. The CDR3 has 16 residues. CDR1 and CDR2 from the germline V gene are SGHKS and YYEKEE (reference sequence).

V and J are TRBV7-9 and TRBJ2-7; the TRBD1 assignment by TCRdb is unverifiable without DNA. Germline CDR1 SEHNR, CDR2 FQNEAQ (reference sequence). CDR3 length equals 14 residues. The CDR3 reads CASSSRQGRGEQYF.

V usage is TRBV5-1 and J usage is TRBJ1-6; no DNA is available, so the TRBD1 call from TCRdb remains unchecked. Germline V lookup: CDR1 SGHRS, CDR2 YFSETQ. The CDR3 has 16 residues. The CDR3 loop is CASSQGQGGWDSPLHF.

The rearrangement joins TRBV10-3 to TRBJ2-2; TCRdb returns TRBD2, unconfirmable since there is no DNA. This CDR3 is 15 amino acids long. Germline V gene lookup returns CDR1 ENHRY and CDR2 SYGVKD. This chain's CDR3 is CAISDLSAGTGELFF.

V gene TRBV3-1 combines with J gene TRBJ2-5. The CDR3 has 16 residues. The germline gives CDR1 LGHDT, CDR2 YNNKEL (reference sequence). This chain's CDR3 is CASSQDPNSLGETQYF.

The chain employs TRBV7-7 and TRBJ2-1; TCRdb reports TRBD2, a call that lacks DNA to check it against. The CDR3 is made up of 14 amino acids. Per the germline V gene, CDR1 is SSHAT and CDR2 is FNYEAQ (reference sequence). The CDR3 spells CASSLGGRADEQFF.

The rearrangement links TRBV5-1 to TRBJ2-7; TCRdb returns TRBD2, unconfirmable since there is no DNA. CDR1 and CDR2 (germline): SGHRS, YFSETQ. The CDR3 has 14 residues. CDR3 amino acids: CASSLVQGGGEQYF. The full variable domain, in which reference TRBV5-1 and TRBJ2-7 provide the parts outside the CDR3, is KAGVTQTPRYLIKTRGQQVTLSCSPISGHRSVSWYQQTPGQGLQFLFEYFSETQRNKGNFPGRFSGRQFSNSRSEMNVSTLELGDSALYLCASSLVQGGGEQYFGPGTRLTVT.

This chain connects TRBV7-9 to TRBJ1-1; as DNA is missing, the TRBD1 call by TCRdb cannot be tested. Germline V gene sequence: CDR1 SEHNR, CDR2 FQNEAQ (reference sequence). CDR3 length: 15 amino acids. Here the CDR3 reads CASSLIGGRGPEAFF.

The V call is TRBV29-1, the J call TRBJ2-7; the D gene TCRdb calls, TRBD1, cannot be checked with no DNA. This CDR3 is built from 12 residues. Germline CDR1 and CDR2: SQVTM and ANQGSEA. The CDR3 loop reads CSVTGEGYEQYF.

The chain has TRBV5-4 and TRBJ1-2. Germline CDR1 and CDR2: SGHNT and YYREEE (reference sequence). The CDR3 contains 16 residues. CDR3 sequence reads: CASSLYGREANYGYTF.

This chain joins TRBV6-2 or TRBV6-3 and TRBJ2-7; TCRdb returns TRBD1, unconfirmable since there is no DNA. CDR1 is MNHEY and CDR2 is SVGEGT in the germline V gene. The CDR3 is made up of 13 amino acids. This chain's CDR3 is CASSPRGVNEQYF.

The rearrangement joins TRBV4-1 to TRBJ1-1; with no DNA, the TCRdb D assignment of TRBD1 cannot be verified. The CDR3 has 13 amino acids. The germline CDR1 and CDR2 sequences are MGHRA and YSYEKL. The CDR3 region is CASSRGVNTEAFF.

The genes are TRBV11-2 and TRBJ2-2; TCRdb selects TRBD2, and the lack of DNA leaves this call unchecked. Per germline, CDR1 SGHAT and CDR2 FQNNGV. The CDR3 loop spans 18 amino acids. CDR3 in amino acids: CASSLVPSGRAWTGELFF.

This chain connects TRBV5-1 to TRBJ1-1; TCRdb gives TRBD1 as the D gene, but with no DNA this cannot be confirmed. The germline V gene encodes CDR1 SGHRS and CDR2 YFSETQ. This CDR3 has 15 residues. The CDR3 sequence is CASSSPQGMNTEAFF.

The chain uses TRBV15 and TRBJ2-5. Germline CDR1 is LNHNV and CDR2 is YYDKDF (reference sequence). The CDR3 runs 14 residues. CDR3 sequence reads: CATSRPLPGETQYF.

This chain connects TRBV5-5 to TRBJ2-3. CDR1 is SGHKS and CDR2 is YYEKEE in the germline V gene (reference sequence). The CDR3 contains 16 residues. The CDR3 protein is CASSLVNLGFTDTQYF.

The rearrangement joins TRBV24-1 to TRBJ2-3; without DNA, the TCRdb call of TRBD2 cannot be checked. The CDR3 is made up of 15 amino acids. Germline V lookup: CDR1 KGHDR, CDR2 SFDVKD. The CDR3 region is CATSASGINTDTQYF.

CDR3 residues: CASSLNDSGITTDTQYF. The V and J genes are TRBV7-9 and TRBJ2-3; absent DNA, TCRdb's TRBD2 call cannot be checked. Germline V gene data show CDR1 as SEHNR and CDR2 as FQNEAQ (reference sequence). The CDR3 is 17 amino acids. Complete variable domain (other parts from reference TRBV7-9 and TRBJ2-3): DTGVSQNPRHKITKRGQNVTFRCDPISEHNRLYWYRQTLGQGPEFLTYFQNEAQLEKSRLLSDRFSAERPKGSFSTLEIQRTEQGDSAMYLCASSLNDSGITTDTQYFGPGTRLTVL.

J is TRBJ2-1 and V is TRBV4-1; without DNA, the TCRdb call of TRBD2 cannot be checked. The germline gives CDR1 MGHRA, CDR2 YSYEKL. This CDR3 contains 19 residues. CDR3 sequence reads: CASSQGPLAGGSVRNEQFF.

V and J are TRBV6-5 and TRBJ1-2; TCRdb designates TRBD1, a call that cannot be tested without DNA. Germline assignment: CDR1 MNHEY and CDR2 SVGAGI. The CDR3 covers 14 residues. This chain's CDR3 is CASSYLTGGNGYTF.

The CDR3 sequence: CASSQPTAGETQYF. The rearrangement links TRBV4-2 to TRBJ2-5. Germline V gene lookup returns CDR1 LGHNA and CDR2 YNFKEQ. CDR3 size: 14 residues.

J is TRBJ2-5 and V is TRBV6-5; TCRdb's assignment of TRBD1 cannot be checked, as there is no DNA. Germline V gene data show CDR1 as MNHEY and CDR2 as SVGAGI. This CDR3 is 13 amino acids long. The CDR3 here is CASCRTAKETQYF.